The source of this TCR beta chain is a study of cytomegalovirus exposure and HLA in healthy donors. Study-level points and caveats: Sequences of the TCR beta chain were said to predict the HLA-A and HLA-B alleles of most subjects accurately.

PCR amplification relied on 60 Vbeta primers (plus 13 Jbeta primers). Original processing methods: Counted up in a later analysis, unique TCR beta chains came to approximately 83 million, with around 10 million shared. TCRdb's copy holds only in-frame clones and misses some; the assay was immunoSEQ multiplex PCR. The V and J calls and clone size are taken from that table; D and trimming were inferred from the DNA. Of about 130,000 clones listed, 80% are singletons. V was cut by 7 bases and J by 6 bases, with 11 bases left in between. Per germline, CDR1 WSHSY and CDR2 SAAADI. The CDR3 extends over 12 amino acids. To note about this clone: Its antigen is as yet unknown.

This sequence joins TRBV10-2 and TRBJ2-3, with D perhaps TRBD2 (5 bases). This receptor was taken from a man in his thirties or forties in good health and CMV-seronegative. What was sequenced was PBMCs. The CDR3 coding sequence is TGCGCCAGCACGGCGGGTGTTGATACGCAGTATTTT. The encoded protein is CASTAGVDTQYF.